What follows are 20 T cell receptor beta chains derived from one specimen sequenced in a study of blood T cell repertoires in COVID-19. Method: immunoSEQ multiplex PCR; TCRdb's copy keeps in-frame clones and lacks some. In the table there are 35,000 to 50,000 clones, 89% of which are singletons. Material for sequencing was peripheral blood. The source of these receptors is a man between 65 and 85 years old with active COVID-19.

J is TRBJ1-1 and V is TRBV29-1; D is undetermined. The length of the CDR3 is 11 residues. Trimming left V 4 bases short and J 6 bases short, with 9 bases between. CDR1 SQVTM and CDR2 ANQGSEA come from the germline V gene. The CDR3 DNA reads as TGCAGCGTTGCCTTGGCAGCTGAAGCTTTCTTT. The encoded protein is CSVALAAEAFF.

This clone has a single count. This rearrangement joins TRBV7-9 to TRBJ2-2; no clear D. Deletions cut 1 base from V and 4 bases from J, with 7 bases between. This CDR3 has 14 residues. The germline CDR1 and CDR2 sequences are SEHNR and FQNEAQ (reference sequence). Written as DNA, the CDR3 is TGTGCCAGCAGCTTAGGAGGCAGCACCGGGGAGCTGTTTTTT. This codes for CASSLGGSTGELFF.

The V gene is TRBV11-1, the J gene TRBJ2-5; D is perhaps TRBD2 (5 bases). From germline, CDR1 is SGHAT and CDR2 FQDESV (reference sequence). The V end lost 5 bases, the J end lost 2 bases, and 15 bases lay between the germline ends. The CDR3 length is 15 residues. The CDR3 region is CASSPLGLTQETQYF. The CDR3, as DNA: TGTGCCAGCAGCCCGTTAGGACTGACTCAAGAGACCCAGTACTTC.

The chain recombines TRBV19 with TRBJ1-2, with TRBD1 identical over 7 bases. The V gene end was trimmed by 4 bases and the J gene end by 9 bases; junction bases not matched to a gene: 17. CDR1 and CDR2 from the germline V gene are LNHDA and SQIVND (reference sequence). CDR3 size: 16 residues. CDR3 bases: TGTGCCAGTAGTACTCAAACCTCATTACAGGGGACAAGCTACACCTTC. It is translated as CASSTQTSLQGTSYTF.

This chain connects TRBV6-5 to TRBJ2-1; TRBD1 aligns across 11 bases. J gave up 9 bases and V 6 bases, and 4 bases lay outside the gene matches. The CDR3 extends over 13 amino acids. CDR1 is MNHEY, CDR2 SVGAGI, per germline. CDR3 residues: CASRRTGGAEQFF. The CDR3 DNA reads TGTGCCAGCAGACGGACAGGGGGCGCTGAGCAGTTCTTC.

The chain's CDR3 is CASRPQGGGHLRDNEQFF. CDR3 nucleotides: TGTGCCAGTAGGCCCCAAGGGGGCGGACACTTGAGAGACAATGAGCAGTTCTTC. The chain carries TRBV19 and TRBJ2-1, with TRBD1 matching over 7 bases. Germline values: CDR1 LNHDA, CDR2 SQIVND (reference sequence). The CDR3 is 18 amino acids. V shed 6 bases and J 5 bases; nucleotides not matched to a gene: 19. The full variable domain, completed using reference TRBV19 and TRBJ2-1, is DGGITQSPKYLFRKEGQNVTLSCEQNLNHDAMYWYRQDPGQGLRLIYYSQIVNDFQKGDIAEGYSVSREKKESFPLTVTSAQKNPTAFYLCASRPQGGGHLRDNEQFFGPGTRLTVL.

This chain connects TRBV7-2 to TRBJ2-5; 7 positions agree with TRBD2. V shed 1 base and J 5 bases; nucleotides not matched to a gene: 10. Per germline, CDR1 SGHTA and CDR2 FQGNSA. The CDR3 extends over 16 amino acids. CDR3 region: CASSLGFLGGLETQYF. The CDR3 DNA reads TGTGCCAGCAGCTTAGGCTTTTTGGGGGGGTTGGAGACCCAGTACTTC. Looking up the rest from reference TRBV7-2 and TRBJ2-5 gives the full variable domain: GAGVSQSPSNKVTEKGKDVELRCDPISGHTALYWYRQSLGQGLEFLIYFQGNSAPDKSGLPSDRFSAERTGGSVSTLTIQRTQQEDSAVYLCASSLGFLGGLETQYFGPGTRLLVL.

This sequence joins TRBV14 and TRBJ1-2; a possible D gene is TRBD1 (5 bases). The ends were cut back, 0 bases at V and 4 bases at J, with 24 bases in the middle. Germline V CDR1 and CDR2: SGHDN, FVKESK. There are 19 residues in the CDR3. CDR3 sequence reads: CASSQEPPRPSRQFYGYTF. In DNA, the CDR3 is TGTGCCAGCAGCCAAGAACCGCCCCGTCCCTCCAGACAGTTCTATGGCTACACCTTC.

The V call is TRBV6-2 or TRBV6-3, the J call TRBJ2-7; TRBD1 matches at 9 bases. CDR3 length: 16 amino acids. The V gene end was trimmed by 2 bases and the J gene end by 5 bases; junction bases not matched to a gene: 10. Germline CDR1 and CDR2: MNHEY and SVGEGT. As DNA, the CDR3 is TGTGCCAGCAGTTACGGGGCCGGGACAGGGAGGAACGAGCAGTACTTC. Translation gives CASSYGAGTGRNEQYF.

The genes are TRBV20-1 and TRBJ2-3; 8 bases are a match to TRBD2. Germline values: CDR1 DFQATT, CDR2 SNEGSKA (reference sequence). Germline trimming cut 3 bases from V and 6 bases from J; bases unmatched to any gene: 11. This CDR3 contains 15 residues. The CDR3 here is CSASWGLVLPDTQYF. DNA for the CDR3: TGCAGTGCTAGTTGGGGACTAGTTCTACCGGATACGCAGTATTTT.

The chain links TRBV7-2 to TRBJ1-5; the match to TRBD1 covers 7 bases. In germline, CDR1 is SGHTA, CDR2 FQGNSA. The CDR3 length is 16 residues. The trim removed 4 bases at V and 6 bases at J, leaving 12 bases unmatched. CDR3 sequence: CASSSGTVWSRQPQHF. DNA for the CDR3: TGTGCCAGCAGCTCCGGGACAGTTTGGAGCCGTCAGCCCCAGCATTTT.

The CDR3 reads CASSGLTGIGDTQYF. The CDR3 bases are TGTGCCAGCAGCGGACTAACAGGGATCGGAGATACGCAGTATTTT. The V gene is TRBV9, the J gene TRBJ2-3, with D possibly TRBD1 on 6 matching bases. The CDR3 totals 15 residues. V gave up 3 bases and J gave up 5 bases, with 16 bases separating them. Germline V gives CDR1 SGDLS, CDR2 YYNGEE.

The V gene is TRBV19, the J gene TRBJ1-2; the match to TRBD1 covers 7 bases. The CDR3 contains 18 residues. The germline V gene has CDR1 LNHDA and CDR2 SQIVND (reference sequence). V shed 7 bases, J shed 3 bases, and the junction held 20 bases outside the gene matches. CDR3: CASTTRGPLTGADYGYTF. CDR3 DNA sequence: TGTGCCAGTACCACTAGGGGTCCCCTAACAGGGGCCGACTATGGCTACACCTTC.

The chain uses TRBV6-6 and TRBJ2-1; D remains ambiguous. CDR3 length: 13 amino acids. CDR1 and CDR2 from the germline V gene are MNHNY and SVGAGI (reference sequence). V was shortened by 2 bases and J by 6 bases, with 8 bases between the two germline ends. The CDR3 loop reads CASSYPGFNEQFF. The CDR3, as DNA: TGTGCCAGCAGTTACCCGGGTTTCAATGAGCAGTTCTTC.

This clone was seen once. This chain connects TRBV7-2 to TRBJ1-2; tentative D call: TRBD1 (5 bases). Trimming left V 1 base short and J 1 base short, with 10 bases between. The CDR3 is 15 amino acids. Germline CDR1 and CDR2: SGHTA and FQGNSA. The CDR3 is CASSLVQGLNYGYTF. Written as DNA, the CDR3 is TGTGCCAGCAGCTTAGTCCAGGGCCTTAACTATGGCTACACCTTC.

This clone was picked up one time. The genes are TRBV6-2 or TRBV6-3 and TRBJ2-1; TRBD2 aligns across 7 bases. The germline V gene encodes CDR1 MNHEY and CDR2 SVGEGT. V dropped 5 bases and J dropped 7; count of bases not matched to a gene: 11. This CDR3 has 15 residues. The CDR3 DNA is TGTGCCAGCAGTAAACTAGCGTCTGTTAGAAATGAGCAGTTCTTC. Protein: CASSKLASVRNEQFF.

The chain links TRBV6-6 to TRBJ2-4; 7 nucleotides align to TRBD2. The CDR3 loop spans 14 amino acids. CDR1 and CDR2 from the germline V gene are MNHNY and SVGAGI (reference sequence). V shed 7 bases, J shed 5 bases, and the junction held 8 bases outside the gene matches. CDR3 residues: CASNQRGSENIQYF. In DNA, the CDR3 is TGTGCCAGCAATCAGCGGGGTTCTGAAAACATTCAGTACTTC.

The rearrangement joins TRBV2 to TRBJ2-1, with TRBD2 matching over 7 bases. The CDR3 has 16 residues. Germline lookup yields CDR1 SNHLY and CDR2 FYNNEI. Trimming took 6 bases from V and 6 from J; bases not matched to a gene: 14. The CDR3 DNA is TGTGCCAGCAGAAACCCTCTAGCGGACCCCGGCAATGAGCAGTTCTTC. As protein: CASRNPLADPGNEQFF.

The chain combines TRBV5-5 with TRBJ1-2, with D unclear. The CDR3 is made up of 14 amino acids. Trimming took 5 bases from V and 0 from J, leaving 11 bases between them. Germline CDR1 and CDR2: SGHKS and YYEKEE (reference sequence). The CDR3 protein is CASSRQSANYGYTF. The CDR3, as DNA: TGTGCCAGCAGTCGTCAGAGCGCTAACTATGGCTACACCTTC. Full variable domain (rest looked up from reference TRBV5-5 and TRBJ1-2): DAGVTQSPTHLIKTRGQQVTLRCSPISGHKSVSWYQQVLGQGPQFIFQYYEKEERGRGNFPDRFSARQFPNYSSELNVNALLLGDSALYLCASSRQSANYGYTFGSGTRLTVV.

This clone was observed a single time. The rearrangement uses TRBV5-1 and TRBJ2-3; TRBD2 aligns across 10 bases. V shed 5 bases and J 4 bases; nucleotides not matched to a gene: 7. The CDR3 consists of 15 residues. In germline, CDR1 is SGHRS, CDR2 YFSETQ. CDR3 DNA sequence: TGCGCCAGCAGACAGCGGGGGGGCTTGGCAGATACGCAGTATTTT. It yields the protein CASRQRGGLADTQYF.